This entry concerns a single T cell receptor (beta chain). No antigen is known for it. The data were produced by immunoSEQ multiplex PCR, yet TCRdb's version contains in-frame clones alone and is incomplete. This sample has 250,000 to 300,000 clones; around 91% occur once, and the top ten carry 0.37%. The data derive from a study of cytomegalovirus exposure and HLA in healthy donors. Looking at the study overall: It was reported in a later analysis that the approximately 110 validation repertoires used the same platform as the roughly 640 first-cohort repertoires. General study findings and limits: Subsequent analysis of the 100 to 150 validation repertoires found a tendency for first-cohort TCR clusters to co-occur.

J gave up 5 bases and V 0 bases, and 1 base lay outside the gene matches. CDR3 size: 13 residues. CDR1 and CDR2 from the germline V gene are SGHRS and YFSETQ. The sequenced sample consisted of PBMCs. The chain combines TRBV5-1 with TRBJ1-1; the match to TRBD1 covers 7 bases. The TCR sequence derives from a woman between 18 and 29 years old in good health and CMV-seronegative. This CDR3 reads CASSLGRGTEAFF. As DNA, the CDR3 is TGCGCCAGCAGCTTGGGCAGGGGGACTGAAGCTTTCTTT.